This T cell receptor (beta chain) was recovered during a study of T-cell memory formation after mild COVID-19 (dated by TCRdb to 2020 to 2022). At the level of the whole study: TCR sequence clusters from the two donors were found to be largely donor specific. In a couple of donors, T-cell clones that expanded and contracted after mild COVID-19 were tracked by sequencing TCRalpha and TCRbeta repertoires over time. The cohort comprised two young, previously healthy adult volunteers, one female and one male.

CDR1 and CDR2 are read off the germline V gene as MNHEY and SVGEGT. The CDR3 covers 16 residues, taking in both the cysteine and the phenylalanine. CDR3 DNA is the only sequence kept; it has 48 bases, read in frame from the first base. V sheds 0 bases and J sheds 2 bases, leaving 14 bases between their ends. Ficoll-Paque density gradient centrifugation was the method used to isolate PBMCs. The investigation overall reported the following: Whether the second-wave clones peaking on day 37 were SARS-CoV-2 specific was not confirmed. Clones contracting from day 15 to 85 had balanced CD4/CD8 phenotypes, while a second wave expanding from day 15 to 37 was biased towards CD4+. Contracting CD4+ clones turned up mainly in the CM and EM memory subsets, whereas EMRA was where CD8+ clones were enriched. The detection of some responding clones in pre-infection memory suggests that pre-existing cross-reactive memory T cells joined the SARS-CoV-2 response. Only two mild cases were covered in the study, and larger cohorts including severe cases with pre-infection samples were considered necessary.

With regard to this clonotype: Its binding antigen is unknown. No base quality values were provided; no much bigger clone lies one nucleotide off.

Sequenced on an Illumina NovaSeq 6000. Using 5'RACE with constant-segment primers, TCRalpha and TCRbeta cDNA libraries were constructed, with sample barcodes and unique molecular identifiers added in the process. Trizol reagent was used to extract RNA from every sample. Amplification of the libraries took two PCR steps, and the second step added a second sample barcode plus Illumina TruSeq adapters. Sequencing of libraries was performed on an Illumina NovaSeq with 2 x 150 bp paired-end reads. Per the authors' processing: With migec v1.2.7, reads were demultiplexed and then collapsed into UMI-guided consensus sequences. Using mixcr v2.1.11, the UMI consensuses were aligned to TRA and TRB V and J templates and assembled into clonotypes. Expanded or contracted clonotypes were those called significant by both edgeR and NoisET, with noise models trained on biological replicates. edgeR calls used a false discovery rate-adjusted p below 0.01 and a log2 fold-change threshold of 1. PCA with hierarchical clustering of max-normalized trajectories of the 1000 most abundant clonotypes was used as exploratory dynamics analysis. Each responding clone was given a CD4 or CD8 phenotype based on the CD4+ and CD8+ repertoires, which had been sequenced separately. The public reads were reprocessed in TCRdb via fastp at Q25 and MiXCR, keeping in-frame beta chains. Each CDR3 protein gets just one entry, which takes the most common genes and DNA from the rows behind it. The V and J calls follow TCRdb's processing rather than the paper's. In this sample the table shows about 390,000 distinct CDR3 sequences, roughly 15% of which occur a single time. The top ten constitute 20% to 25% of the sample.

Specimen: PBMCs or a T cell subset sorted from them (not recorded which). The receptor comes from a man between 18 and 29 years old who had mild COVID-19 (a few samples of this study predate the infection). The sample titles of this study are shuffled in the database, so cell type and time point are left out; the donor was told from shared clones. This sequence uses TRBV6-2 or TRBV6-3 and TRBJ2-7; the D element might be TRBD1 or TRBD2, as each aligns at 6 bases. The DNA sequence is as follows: TGTGCCAGCAGTTACTCGAGGGGGGCAGAGACCTACGAGCAGTACTTC. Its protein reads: CASSYSRGAETYEQYF.